This TCR beta chain was identified during a study of T cells expressing NK-cell markers. As for the study in general: According to the study, TCR beta repertoires originated from sorted CD3+CD56+NKG2C+, CD3+CD56+NKG2C- and CD3+CD56-NKG2C+ T cells. Broader study findings: It is unclear if expanded NKG2C-expressing clones target HCMV antigens. A few of the donors also had these clonotypes leading their CD3+CD56-NKG2C+ fraction.

The CDR3 is 13 amino acids. The germline gives CDR1 SGHRS, CDR2 YFSETQ. TCRdb re-called the 5' RACE reads and gives one entry per CDR3 protein, without DNA. The sample's table shows roughly 450,000 distinct CDR3 sequences. As to this clonotype: Its antigen is unidentified.

The V gene is TRBV5-1, the J gene TRBJ1-6. The receptor comes from a woman in her forties or fifties in good health. The sample was blood T cells: a sorted CD56 or NKG2C T cell subset, CD4+ or CD8+ T cells, or bulk PBMC T cells (not recorded which). The CDR3 sequence: CASSLNRNSPLHF.